Only a few counts were recorded for the clone carrying this TCR beta chain. This specimen comes from a study of T-cell memory formation after mild COVID-19. TCRdb ran MiXCR on the 5' RACE reads and lists one entry per CDR3 protein. The sample carries about 310,000 distinct CDR3 sequences, just under 20% recorded once. The material sequenced was PBMCs or a T cell subset sorted from them (not recorded which). The receptor was isolated from a man between 18 and 29 years old who had mild COVID-19 (a few samples of this study predate the infection). Cell type and time point are not known.

DNA of the CDR3: TGCAGTGCTAGAGATGGGGGGGGCACTGAAGCTTTCTTT. Translating gives CSARDGGGTEAFF. The chain joins TRBV20-1 to TRBJ1-1; TRBD1 might be the D (5 bases). CDR3 length: 13 residues. Per the germline V gene, CDR1 is DFQATT and CDR2 is SNEGSKA (reference sequence). V dropped 0 bases and J dropped 4 bases, with 9 bases sitting between them.